These 6 T cell receptor beta chains came from one sample sequenced in a study of graft-versus-host responses after intestinal transplantation. These receptors have no identified antigens. Produced via immunoSEQ multiplex PCR; TCRdb's table is partial and in-frame only. The repertoire holds roughly 110,000 clones, around 94% seen once, with 0.9% to 1.5% in the top ten. The sequencing used unstimulated CD8+ T cells sorted from spleen or lymph node cells, collected before transplant. These receptors were taken from a human donor who was the organ donor for an intestinal transplant.

The chain links TRBV5-5 to TRBJ2-3, with D hard to call. Germline V lookup: CDR1 SGHKS, CDR2 YYEKEE (reference sequence). This CDR3 is 14 amino acids long. V lost 5 bases, J lost 2 bases, and 12 bases lay in between. DNA for the CDR3: TGTGCCAGCAGGCCCTATGAGGCCACAGATACGCAGTATTTT. Translated: CASRPYEATDTQYF.

The rearrangement joins TRBV29-1 to TRBJ2-2; 7 positions agree with TRBD2. Germline lookup yields CDR1 SQVTM and CDR2 ANQGSEA. The V gene end was trimmed by 4 bases and the J gene end by 5 bases; junction bases not matched to a gene: 4. The CDR3 is made up of 13 amino acids. CDR3 loop: CSVATGGTGELFF. In nucleotides, the CDR3 is TGCAGCGTTGCGACGGGAGGTACCGGGGAGCTGTTTTTT.

The chain carries TRBV19 and TRBJ2-3; TRBD2 aligns across 11 bases. The CDR3 is 14 residues long. In germline, CDR1 is LNHDA, CDR2 SQIVND (reference sequence). J was trimmed by 3 bases and V by 7 bases; bases with no gene match: 3. In nucleotides, the CDR3 is TGTGCCAGTACGGCTAGCGGGAGGACAGATACGCAGTATTTT. Translated: CASTASGRTDTQYF.

This clone was found once. The chain combines TRBV5-1 with TRBJ2-3; D possibly corresponds to TRBD2 (6 bases). Germline CDR1 and CDR2: SGHRS and YFSETQ. Trimming pared 2 bases from V and 3 bases from J, leaving 7 bases between. The CDR3 consists of 13 residues. CDR3 loop: CASSFGGTDTQYF. Here the CDR3 DNA reads TGCGCCAGCAGCTTTGGGGGGACAGATACGCAGTATTTT.

This clone was found once. The chain recombines TRBV7-8 with TRBJ1-1; 8 nucleotides line up with TRBD1. The CDR3 has 15 residues. Per the germline V gene, CDR1 is SGHVS and CDR2 is FQNEAQ. The V segment lost 1 base and the J segment 6 bases; nucleotides outside the gene matches: 7. The CDR3 sequence is CASSLVSDRGPEAFF. The CDR3 DNA reads as TGTGCCAGCAGCTTAGTGTCCGACAGGGGCCCTGAAGCTTTCTTT.

A single count supports this clone. This chain links TRBV5-1 with TRBJ2-1; tentative D call: TRBD1 (6 bases). The CDR3 contains 15 residues. Germline lookup yields CDR1 SGHRS and CDR2 YFSETQ. Trimming shortened V by 2 bases and J by 5 bases, and 14 bases separated the two germline ends. The CDR3 protein is CASSFNRVLHNEQFF. The CDR3 region has the DNA TGCGCCAGCAGCTTTAACAGGGTGCTGCACAATGAGCAGTTCTTC.